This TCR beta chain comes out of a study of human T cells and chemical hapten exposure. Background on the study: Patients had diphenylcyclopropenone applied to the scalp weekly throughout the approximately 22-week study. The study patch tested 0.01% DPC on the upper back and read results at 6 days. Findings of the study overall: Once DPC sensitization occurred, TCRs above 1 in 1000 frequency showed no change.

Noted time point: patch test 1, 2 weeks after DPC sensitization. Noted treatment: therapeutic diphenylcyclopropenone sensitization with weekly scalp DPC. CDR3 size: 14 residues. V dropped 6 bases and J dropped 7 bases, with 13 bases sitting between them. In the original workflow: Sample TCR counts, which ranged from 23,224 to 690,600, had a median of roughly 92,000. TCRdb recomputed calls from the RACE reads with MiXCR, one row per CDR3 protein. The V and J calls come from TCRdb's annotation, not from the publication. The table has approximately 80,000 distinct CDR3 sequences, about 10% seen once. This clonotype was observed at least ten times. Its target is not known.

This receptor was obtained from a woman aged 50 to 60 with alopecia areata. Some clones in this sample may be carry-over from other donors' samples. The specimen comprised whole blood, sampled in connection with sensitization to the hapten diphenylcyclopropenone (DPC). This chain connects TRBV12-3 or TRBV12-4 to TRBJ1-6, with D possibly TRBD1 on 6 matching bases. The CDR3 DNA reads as TGTGCCAGCAGCCACCAGGGGACAAATTCACCCCTCCACTTT. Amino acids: CASSHQGTNSPLHF.